The present TCR beta chain was sequenced within a study of T-cell memory formation after mild COVID-19. Overall study results and limits: SARS-CoV-2 specificity was not confirmed for second-wave clones peaking on day 37. Detection of some responders pre-infection suggested pre-existing cross-reactive memory T cells participated. Contracting clones from day 15 to 85 had balanced CD4/CD8; later expanders favoured CD4+.

J was trimmed by 6 bases and V by 6 bases; bases with no gene match: 7. This CDR3 has 15 residues. Sample barcodes and UMIs were carried by the TCR alpha and TCR beta cDNA libraries that 5'RACE generated with constant-segment primers. TCRdb reanalysed the 5' RACE reads using MiXCR and keeps one entry per CDR3 protein. The sample lists 500,000 to 550,000 distinct CDR3 sequences, roughly 21% occurring once. Concerning this clonotype itself: The antigen is undetermined.

This sequence joins TRBV12-3 or TRBV12-4 and TRBJ2-1; 11 bases are a match to TRBD2. Sample: PBMCs or a T cell subset sorted from them (not recorded which). The receptor was derived from an adult woman who had mild COVID-19 (a few samples of this study predate the infection). Cell type and time point are not known. CDR3 nucleotides: TGTGCCAGCAGCAGACTAGCGGGGATAATCAATGAGCAGTTCTTC. Translation: CASSRLAGIINEQFF.